The next 14 T cell receptor beta chains were all read from a single sample in a study of cytomegalovirus exposure and HLA in healthy donors. PCR was performed using 60 Vbeta and 13 Jbeta primers. Profiling relied on immunoSEQ multiplex PCR, and the TCRdb table lists in-frame clones only, not all of them. The sample records approximately 200,000 clones, around 80% being singletons. Material for sequencing was PBMCs. These receptors all stem from a woman between 25 and 40 years old in good health and CMV-seropositive.

V and J are TRBV29-1 and TRBJ1-1; 7 bases align to TRBD1. CDR1 and CDR2 from the germline V gene are SQVTM and ANQGSEA. The CDR3 consists of 13 residues. With 7 bases clipped from V and 4 bases from J, the junction kept 9 bases outside the gene matches. CDR3 region: CSGRQGSGTEAFF. CDR3 nucleotides: TGCAGCGGCCGACAGGGTTCGGGCACTGAAGCTTTCTTT.

V gene TRBV7-9 combines with J gene TRBJ1-5, with a weak D call TRBD1 (6 bases). Germline V CDR1 and CDR2: SEHNR, FQNEAQ (reference sequence). Trimming took 0 bases from V and 4 from J, leaving 13 bases between them. This CDR3 contains 16 residues. As DNA, the CDR3 is TGTGCCAGCAGCTTAGCCGACGGGACACTGAATCAGCCCCAGCATTTT. It encodes CASSLADGTLNQPQHF. Full variable domain (missing parts from reference TRBV7-9 and TRBJ1-5): DTGVSQNPRHKITKRGQNVTFRCDPISEHNRLYWYRQTLGQGPEFLTYFQNEAQLEKSRLLSDRFSAERPKGSFSTLEIQRTEQGDSAMYLCASSLADGTLNQPQHFGDGTRLSIL.

In its sample, this clone was seen a few times. The chain combines TRBV27 with TRBJ2-5, with D perhaps matching TRBD1 (6 bases). The J call is in doubt because the DNA end fits TRBJ2-7 better. This CDR3 contains 14 residues. Germline CDR1 MNHEY, CDR2 SMNVEV (reference sequence). The CDR3 nucleotides read TGTGCCAGCAGTTCACAGGGAGCTGAGTACGAGCAGTACTTC. Amino acid sequence: CASSSQGAEYEQYF.

The chain carries TRBV9 and TRBJ1-2, with D possibly TRBD1 on 5 matching bases. Per germline, CDR1 SGDLS and CDR2 YYNGEE. The CDR3 is 12 residues long. V dropped 0 bases and J dropped 8 bases, with 8 bases sitting between them. CDR3 DNA sequence: TGTGCCAGCAGCGTAGGTGGGGGGGGCTACACCTTC. This translates into CASSVGGGGYTF.

This chain connects TRBV5-1 to TRBJ2-7, with 11 positions matching TRBD1. Germline CDR1 reads SGHRS; CDR2 reads YFSETQ. J was trimmed by 2 bases and V by 7 bases; bases with no gene match: 5. The CDR3 length is 14 residues. CDR3 region: CASLPGQGAYEQYF. The DNA of the CDR3 is TGCGCCAGCCTACCGGGACAGGGGGCCTACGAGCAGTACTTC.

In its sample, this clone was seen once. The V call is TRBV12-5, the J call TRBJ1-2; 9 nucleotides agree with TRBD1. Germline V gene lookup returns CDR1 LGHNT and CDR2 FRNRAP. This CDR3 has 11 amino acids. The J segment lost 14 bases and the V segment lost 1 base, leaving 2 bases of the junction unmatched. CDR3 protein: CASGLGTGVTF. In DNA, the CDR3 is TGTGCTAGTGGTTTGGGGACAGGGGTGACCTTC. Combining the CDR3 with reference TRBV12-5 and TRBJ1-2 gives the whole variable domain DARVTQTPRHKVTEMGQEVTMRCQPILGHNTVFWYRQTMMQGLELLAYFRNRAPLDDSGMPKDRFSAEMPDATLATLKIQPSEPRDSAVYFCASGLGTGVTFGSGTRLTVV.

This chain joins TRBV7-2 and TRBJ2-1; TRBD2 matches 13 bases. Trimming took 6 bases from V and 4 from J; bases not matched to a gene: 0. Germline values: CDR1 SGHTA, CDR2 FQGNSA. The CDR3 totals 14 residues. The CDR3 DNA sequence: TGTGCCAGCAGGGGACTAGCGGGGTACAATGAGCAGTTCTTC. Protein sequence: CASRGLAGYNEQFF.

The V call is TRBV4-1, the J call TRBJ2-7, with D perhaps matching TRBD2 (5 bases). Germline V gene sequence: CDR1 MGHRA, CDR2 YSYEKL. With 1 base removed from V and 4 bases from J, the gap between germline ends came to 17 bases. This CDR3 has 16 amino acids. CDR3 DNA sequence: TGCGCCAGCAGCCAAGTTTGGGATCGACCGGGGTACGAGCAGTACTTC. Protein: CASSQVWDRPGYEQYF.

This clone was found a few times. The gene calls are TRBV18 and TRBJ2-5; 8 bases fit TRBD2. This CDR3 comprises 16 residues. Trimming cost V 1 base and J 2 bases; bases outside gene matches: 6. Germline values: CDR1 KGHSH, CDR2 LQKENI. The chain's CDR3 is CASSPRSGGGQETQYF. DNA of the CDR3: TGTGCCAGCTCACCACGGTCAGGCGGGGGGCAAGAGACCCAGTACTTC.

This clone was counted a few times. CDR3 region: CSAKGSSDYTF. The CDR3, as DNA: TGCAGTGCTAAAGGGAGTTCCGACTACACCTTC. The chain has TRBV20-1 and TRBJ1-2; D gene ambiguous. The CDR3 spans 11 residues. The germline V gene encodes CDR1 DFQATT and CDR2 SNEGSKA (reference sequence). The V gene lost 4 bases and the J gene lost 10 bases, with 13 bases spanning the gap.

This clone was observed once. V and J are TRBV4-1 and TRBJ1-5; tentative D call: TRBD1 (6 bases). Germline CDR1 MGHRA, CDR2 YSYEKL. The length of the CDR3 is 15 residues. V lost 9 bases, J lost 2 bases, and 17 bases lay in between. The CDR3 sequence is CASNDTDRRNQPQHF. The CDR3 region has the DNA TGCGCCAGTAACGATACGGACAGACGCAATCAGCCCCAGCATTTT.

The chain recombines TRBV10-2 with TRBJ2-3; 7 bases match TRBD2. The germline V gene has CDR1 WSHSY and CDR2 SAAADI. V lost 0 bases and J lost 5; bases outside the gene matches: 11. The CDR3 has 17 residues. The DNA of the CDR3 is TGCGCCAGCAGTGAGTCATCCCGGGGGGTCCGGGAAGATACGCAGTATTTT. Translated: CASSESSRGVREDTQYF.

The chain is built from TRBV4-3 and TRBJ1-1, with D possibly matching TRBD1 (6 bases). Trimming removed 5 bases at V and 5 bases at J, with 15 bases between. The CDR3 covers 14 residues. Germline CDR1 LGHNA, CDR2 YSLEER. CDR3 nucleotide sequence: TGCGCCAGCAGCATCGAGGGGGGGAGTACTGAAGCTTTCTTT. Translating gives CASSIEGGSTEAFF.

The chain has TRBV9 and TRBJ2-1; perhaps TRBD2 as D (6 bases). The CDR3 loop spans 15 amino acids. Germline-derived CDR1 and CDR2 are SGDLS and YYNGEE. Trimming took 4 bases from V and 8 from J, leaving 19 bases between them. The CDR3 region has the DNA TGTGCCAGCAGCCCCAAGGAGGGCCGGGGCGATGAGCAGTTCTTC. Its protein product is CASSPKEGRGDEQFF.